This T cell receptor (beta chain) was obtained from a study of blood T cell repertoires in COVID-19 (dated by TCRdb to 2019 to 2021). Regarding the complete study: Samples from collaborators originated in the United States, Italy and Spain and spanned both the acute and convalescent phases of COVID-19. Where available, HLA class I and class II types were taken from metadata supplied by the sample provider and were not determined by assay-based typing. The prospective study material was composed of cDNA or gDNA derived from T cells, B-cell-depleted T cells, or PBMCs. The sample metadata nearly always contained a de-identified subject ID, COVID-19 status, age in years and sex. Subjects who had been exposed to COVID-19, were actively infected with it, or had recovered from it provided the deeply sampled blood TCRbeta repertoires that made up the dataset. Samples came from the ongoing ImmuneRACE study (first 160 participants) plus 1,254 subjects from 6 global collaborators. The repertoires were made available in a free public database intended to serve as a resource for research on the immune response to SARS-CoV-2.

The immunoSEQ Assay, a bias-controlled multiplex PCR, was used to amplify TCRbeta CDR3 regions from genomic DNA. In the source study's methods: Within the assay, amplification of reference gene primers was used to estimate how many nucleated cells each sample contained. To quantify the absolute abundance of each unique TCRbeta CDR3 rearrangement, sequence reads were collapsed and filtered. For each sample, productive Simpson clonality was calculated as the square root of Simpson's diversity index across productive rearrangements. What TCRdb holds here is the immuneACCESS table cut down to in-frame rearrangements. Part of the clones is not present; checked against another copy, under half of the missing clones reflect an unresolved V gene, and the others are unexplained. V, J and clone size are taken as reported in that table, and D and trimming were inferred from the DNA itself. In this sample the table shows around 56,000 clones, 91% of which occur a single time. The ten most abundant clones make up about 7.3% of the sample.

Including cysteine and phenylalanine, the CDR3 has 16 amino acids. Just the 48-base CDR3 DNA is kept, in frame starting at base 1. At the junction V is shortened by 4 bases and J by 5 bases, with 22 bases in between. The germline V gene gives CDR1 as SGHRS and CDR2 as YFSETQ. To note about this clone: Its antigen is still unknown. No base qualities exist here, and no much larger clone lies one base off it.

The investigation overall reported the following: The amount of clinical and demographic metadata varied by source and participant and was provided uncurated.

Whole blood was collected in K2EDTA tubes by collaborating institutions according to the institutions' own protocols. For TCRbeta analysis, collaborators shipped samples in one of three forms: frozen whole blood, isolated PBMCs, or DNA extracted from either of those sample types. This sequence was found in a woman aged 55-70 years with active or convalescent COVID-19. This sequence uses TRBV5-1 and TRBJ2-7; TRBD2 is a weak D gene call, 7 bases matching. Source material: peripheral blood. The CDR3 loop reads CASSRGPAGEGDEQYF. The DNA sequence is TGCGCCAGCAGCCGGGGCCCTGCAGGGGAGGGAGACGAGCAGTACTTC. Joined to the reference TRBV5-1 and TRBJ2-7 proteins, this CDR3 gives the full variable domain: KAGVTQTPRYLIKTRGQQVTLSCSPISGHRSVSWYQQTPGQGLQFLFEYFSETQRNKGNFPGRFSGRQFSNSRSEMNVSTLELGDSALYLCASSRGPAGEGDEQYFGPGTRLTVT.